Given below is one T cell receptor (beta chain) in context. The data were obtained in a study of control samples from healthy donors and cancer patients. CDR3 length equals 14 residues. V lost 6 bases to trimming and J lost 5 bases; unmatched junction nucleotides: 8. The germline V gene encodes CDR1 KGHSH and CDR2 LQKENI. The protocol was immunoSEQ multiplex PCR, while the TCRdb copy is restricted to in-frame clones and leaves out a portion. The sample carries 150,000 or so clones, 80% to 95% recorded once. Sequencing was done on a sample of blood. This clonotype originated in a woman in her twenties or thirties in good health. The chain is built from TRBV18 and TRBJ2-7, with TRBD1 matching over 9 bases. The chain's CDR3 is CASSSGTGKNEQYF. As DNA, the CDR3 is TGTGCCAGCTCGTCCGGGACAGGGAAGAACGAGCAGTACTTC. Full variable domain (missing parts from reference TRBV18 and TRBJ2-7): NAGVMQNPRHLVRRRGQEARLRCSPMKGHSHVYWYRQLPEEGLKFMVYLQKENIIDESGMPKERFSAEFPKEGPSILRIQQVVRGDSAAYFCASSSGTGKNEQYFGPGTRLTVT.